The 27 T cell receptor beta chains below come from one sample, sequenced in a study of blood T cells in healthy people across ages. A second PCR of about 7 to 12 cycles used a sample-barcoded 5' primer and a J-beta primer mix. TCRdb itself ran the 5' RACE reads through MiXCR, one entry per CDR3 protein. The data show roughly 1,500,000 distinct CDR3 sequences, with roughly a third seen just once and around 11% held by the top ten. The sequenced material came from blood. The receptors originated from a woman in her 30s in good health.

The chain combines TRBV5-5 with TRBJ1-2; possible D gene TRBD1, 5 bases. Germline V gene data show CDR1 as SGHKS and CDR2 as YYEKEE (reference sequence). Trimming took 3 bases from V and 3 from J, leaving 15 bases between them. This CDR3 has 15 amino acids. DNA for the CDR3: TGTGCCAGCAGCTGGGACCCCGGGGTTGACTATGGCTACACCTTC. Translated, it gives CASSWDPGVDYGYTF.

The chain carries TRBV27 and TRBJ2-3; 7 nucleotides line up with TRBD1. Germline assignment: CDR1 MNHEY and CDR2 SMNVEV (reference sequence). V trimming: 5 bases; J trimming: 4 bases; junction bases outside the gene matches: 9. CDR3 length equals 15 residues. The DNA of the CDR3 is TGTGCCAGCAGTCCTCGGGACAGCTACGCAGATACGCAGTATTTT. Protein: CASSPRDSYADTQYF.

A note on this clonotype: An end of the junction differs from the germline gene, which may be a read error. The CDR3 loop reads CASSSEGYNGQFF. DNA of the CDR3: TGTGCCAGCAGTTCCGAAGGCTACAATGGGCAGTTCTTC. The chain recombines TRBV27 with TRBJ2-1, with no clear D. The CDR3 extends over 13 amino acids. Germline CDR1 and CDR2: MNHEY and SMNVEV (reference sequence).

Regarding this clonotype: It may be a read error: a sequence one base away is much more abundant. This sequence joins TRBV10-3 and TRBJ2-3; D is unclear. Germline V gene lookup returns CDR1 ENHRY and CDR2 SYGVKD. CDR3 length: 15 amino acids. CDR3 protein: CAISESARSPDMQYF. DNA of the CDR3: TGTGCCATCAGTGAGTCAGCCAGGTCCCCAGATATGCAGTATTTT.

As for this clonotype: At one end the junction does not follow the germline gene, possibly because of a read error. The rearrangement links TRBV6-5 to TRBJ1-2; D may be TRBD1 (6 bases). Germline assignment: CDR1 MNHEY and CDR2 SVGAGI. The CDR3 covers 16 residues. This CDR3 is CASSYSTGHLLYDYTF. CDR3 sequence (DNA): TGTGCCAGCAGTTACTCGACGGGACACCTTTTGTATGACTACACCTTC.

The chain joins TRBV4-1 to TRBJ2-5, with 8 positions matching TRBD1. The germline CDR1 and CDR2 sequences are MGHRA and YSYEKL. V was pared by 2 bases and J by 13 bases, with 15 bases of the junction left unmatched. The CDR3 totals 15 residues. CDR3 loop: CASSQPRDRIYERYF. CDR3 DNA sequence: TGCGCCAGCAGCCAACCCCGGGACAGGATCTACGAGCGGTACTTC.

Written as DNA, the CDR3 is TGCGCCAGCAGCGCTACTCCGGGACTAGCGGGGGGGCCCTCCTACAATGAGCAGTTCTTC. Protein: CASSATPGLAGGPSYNEQFF. This sequence joins TRBV4-1 and TRBJ2-1, with 16 bases identical to TRBD2. The CDR3 is 20 amino acids. Losses at the gene ends were 5 bases for V and 0 bases for J; bases not matched to a gene: 10. The germline V gene has CDR1 MGHRA and CDR2 YSYEKL.

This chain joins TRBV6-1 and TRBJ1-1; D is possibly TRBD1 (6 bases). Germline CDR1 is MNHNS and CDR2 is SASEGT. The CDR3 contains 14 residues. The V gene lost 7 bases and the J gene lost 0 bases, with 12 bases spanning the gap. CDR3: CASISGTLNTEAFF. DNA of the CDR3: TGTGCCAGCATTTCCGGGACATTGAACACTGAAGCTTTCTTT.

CDR3 nucleotide sequence: TGTGCCACCAGTGATTTGCAAGGGTGGGGCGCGAACACCGGGGAGCTGTTTTTT. It translates to CATSDLQGWGANTGELFF. The genes are TRBV24-1 and TRBJ2-2; possible D gene TRBD1, 5 bases. With 0 bases removed from V and 0 bases from J, the gap between germline ends came to 13 bases. The V gene's germline CDR1 is KGHDR and CDR2 SFDVKD. CDR3 length equals 18 residues.

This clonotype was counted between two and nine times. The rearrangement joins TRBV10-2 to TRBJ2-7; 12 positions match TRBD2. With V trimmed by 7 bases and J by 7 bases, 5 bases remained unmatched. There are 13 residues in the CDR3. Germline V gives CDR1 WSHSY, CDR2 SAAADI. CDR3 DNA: TGCGCCAGCATGACTAGCGGGAGTTGGGAGCAGTACTTC. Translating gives CASMTSGSWEQYF.

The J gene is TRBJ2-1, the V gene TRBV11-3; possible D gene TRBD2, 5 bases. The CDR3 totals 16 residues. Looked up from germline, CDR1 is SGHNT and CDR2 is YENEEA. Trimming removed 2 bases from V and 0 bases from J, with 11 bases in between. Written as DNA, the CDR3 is TGTGCCAGCAGCTTATCTGACTATAGCTCCTACAATGAGCAGTTCTTC. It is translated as CASSLSDYSSYNEQFF.

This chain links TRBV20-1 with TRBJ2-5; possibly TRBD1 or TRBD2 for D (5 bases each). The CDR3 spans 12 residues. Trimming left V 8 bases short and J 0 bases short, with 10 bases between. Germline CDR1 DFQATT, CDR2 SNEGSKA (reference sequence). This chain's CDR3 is CSTTGHQETQYF. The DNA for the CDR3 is TGCAGTACGACGGGACACCAAGAGACCCAGTACTTC.

The CDR3 loop reads CASSYSQGSRANVLTF. CDR3 in DNA: TGTGCCAGCAGTTACTCCCAGGGCTCGCGGGCCAACGTCCTGACTTTC. V usage is TRBV6-5 and J usage is TRBJ2-6; D might be TRBD1 (5 bases). The V end lost 0 bases, the J end lost 5 bases, and 11 bases lay between the germline ends. The CDR3 covers 16 residues. Germline CDR1 MNHEY, CDR2 SVGAGI.

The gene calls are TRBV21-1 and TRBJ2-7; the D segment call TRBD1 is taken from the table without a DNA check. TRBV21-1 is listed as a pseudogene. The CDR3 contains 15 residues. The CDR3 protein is CASSKNERGANEQYF. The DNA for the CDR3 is TGTGCCAGCAGCAAAAACGAGCGGGGCGCGAACGAGCAGTACTTC.

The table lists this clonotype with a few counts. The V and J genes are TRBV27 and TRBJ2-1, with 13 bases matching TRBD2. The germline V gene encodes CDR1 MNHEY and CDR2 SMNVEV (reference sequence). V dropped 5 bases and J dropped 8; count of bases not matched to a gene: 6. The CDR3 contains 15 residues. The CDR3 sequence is CASSLTSGRDDEQFF. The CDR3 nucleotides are TGTGCCAGCAGTCTAACTAGCGGGAGGGATGATGAGCAGTTCTTC.

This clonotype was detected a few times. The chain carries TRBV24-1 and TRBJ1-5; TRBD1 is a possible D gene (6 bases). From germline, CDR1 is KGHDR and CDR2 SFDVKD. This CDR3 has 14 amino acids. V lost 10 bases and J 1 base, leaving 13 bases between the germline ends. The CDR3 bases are TGTGCCACTCAGGGGCCAGGGAGCAATCAGCCCCAGCATTTT. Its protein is CATQGPGSNQPQHF.

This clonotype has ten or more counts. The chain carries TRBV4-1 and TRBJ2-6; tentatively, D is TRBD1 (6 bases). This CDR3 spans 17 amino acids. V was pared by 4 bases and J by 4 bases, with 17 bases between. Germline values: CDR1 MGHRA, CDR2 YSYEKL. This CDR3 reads CASSLYGGVSGANVLTF. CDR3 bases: TGCGCCAGCAGCCTTTATGGGGGCGTCTCAGGGGCCAACGTCCTGACTTTC.

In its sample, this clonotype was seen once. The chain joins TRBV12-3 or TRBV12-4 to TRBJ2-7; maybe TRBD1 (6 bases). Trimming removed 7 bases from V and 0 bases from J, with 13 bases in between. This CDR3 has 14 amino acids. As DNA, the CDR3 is TGTGCCAGCACCGACAGGCCCTTCTCCTACGAGCAGTACTTC. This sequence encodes CASTDRPFSYEQYF.

CDR3 in DNA: TGCGCCAGCAGAGGCGGTCGGCCGGGAGACAGTTACGAGCAGTACTTC. It yields the protein CASRGGRPGDSYEQYF. The chain carries TRBV5-1 and TRBJ2-7; a possible D gene is TRBD2 (6 bases). V dropped 5 bases and J dropped 4 bases, with 22 bases sitting between them. Per the germline V gene, CDR1 is SGHRS and CDR2 is YFSETQ. The CDR3 consists of 16 residues.

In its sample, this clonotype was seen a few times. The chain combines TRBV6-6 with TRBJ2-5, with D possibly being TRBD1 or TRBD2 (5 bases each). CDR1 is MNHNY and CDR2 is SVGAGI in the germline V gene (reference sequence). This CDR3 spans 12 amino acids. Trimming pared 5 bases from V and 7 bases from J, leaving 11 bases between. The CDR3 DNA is TGTGCCAGCAGTCTGGGGGAGTGGACCCAGTACTTC. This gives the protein CASSLGEWTQYF.

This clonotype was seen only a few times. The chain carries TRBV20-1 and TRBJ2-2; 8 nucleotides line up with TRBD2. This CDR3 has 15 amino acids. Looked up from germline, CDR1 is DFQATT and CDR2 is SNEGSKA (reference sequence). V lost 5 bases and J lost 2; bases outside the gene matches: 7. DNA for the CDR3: TGCAGTGCTGTACCGGGACTAGACAACACCGGGGAGCTGTTTTTT. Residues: CSAVPGLDNTGELFF.

CDR3 region: CASSPNKGLGGYQETQYF. CDR3 nucleotide sequence: TGTGCCAGCTCACCAAACAAGGGATTAGGAGGGTATCAAGAGACCCAGTACTTC. The rearrangement uses TRBV18 and TRBJ2-5, with D perhaps matching TRBD2 (6 bases). The germline CDR1 and CDR2 sequences are KGHSH and LQKENI. CDR3 length: 18 amino acids. Trimming took 2 bases from V and 2 from J, leaving 21 bases between them.

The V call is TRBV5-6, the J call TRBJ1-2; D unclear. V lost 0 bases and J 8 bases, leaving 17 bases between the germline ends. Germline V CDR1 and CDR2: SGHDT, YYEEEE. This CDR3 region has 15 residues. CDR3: CASSLEATTLWGYTF. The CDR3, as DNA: TGTGCCAGCAGCTTGGAAGCGACAACCTTGTGGGGCTACACCTTC.

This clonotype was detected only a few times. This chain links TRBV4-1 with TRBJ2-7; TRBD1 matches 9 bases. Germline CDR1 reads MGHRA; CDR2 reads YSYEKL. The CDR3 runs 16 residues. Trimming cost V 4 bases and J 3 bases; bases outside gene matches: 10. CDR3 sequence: CASSRLPGQGFYEQYF. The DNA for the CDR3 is TGCGCCAGCAGCCGCCTTCCGGGACAGGGTTTCTACGAGCAGTACTTC.

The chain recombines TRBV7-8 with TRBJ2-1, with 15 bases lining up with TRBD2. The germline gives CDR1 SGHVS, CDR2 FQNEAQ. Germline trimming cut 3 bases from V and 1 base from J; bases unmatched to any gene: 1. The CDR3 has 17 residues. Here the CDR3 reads CASSFGLAGGSYNEQFF. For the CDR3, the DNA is TGTGCCAGCAGCTTTGGACTAGCGGGGGGGTCCTACAATGAGCAGTTCTTC.

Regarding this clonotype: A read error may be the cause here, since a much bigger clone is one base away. This CDR3 is CASSLRPTLSYEQYF. The CDR3 DNA is TGTGCCAGCAGCTTAAGGCCTACCCTCTCCTACGAGCAGTACTTC. This rearrangement joins TRBV7-8 to TRBJ2-7; no clear D. V shed 2 bases and J shed 0 bases, with 11 bases lying between them. The CDR3 extends over 15 amino acids. Germline CDR1 reads SGHVS; CDR2 reads FQNEAQ. Drawing the rest from reference TRBV7-8 and TRBJ2-7, the complete variable domain is GAGVSQSPRYKVAKRGQDVALRCDPISGHVSLFWYQQALGQGPEFLTYFQNEAQLDKSGLPSDRFFAERPEGSVSTLKIQRTQQEDSAVYLCASSLRPTLSYEQYFGPGTRLTVT.

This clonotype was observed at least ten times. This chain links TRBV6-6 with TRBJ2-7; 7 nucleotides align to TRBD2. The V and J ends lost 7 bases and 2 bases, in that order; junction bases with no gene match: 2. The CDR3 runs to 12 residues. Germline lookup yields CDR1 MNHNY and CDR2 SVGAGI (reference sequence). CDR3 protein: CASMGTTYEQYF. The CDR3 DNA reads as TGTGCCAGCATGGGGACTACCTACGAGCAGTACTTC.